The clone carrying this TCR beta chain was picked up many times. Its antigen is not known. This sample was taken from a study of T cell repertoires in cytomegalovirus infection. At the level of the study: Public TCR beta signatures indicated both CMV infection and matching HLA type.

TCRdb re-analysed the reads in MiXCR, keeping a single row per CDR3 protein. The repertoire has hundreds of thousands of distinct CDR3 sequences, 30% to 40% of them found once; the top ten carry approximately 14%. Study-level results: Summed public TCR beta family frequency identified CMV carriers bearing the relevant HLA.

CDR3 length: 14 residues. Germline V gives CDR1 SGHTA, CDR2 FQGNSA. Between the trimmed V and J ends, which lost 3 bases and 8 bases, there was a span of 11 bases. The sample was PBMCs. The TCR was taken from a human donor in good health (CMV status not recorded). Some clones in this sample may be carry-over from other donors' samples. The rearrangement joins TRBV7-2 to TRBJ1-6; D remains unclear. CDR3 loop: CASSFDGEDSPLHF. Here the CDR3 DNA reads TGTGCCAGCAGCTTCGACGGGGAAGATTCACCCCTCCACTTT.